A single sample is the source of the 23 T cell receptor beta chains below, sequenced in a study of T cells expressing NK-cell markers. TCRdb processed the 5' RACE reads again and assigns one entry to each CDR3 protein, with no DNA. This sample's table has almost 450,000 distinct CDR3 sequences. Sequencing was done on a sample of blood T cells: a sorted CD56 or NKG2C T cell subset, CD4+ or CD8+ T cells, or bulk PBMC T cells (not recorded which). These receptors originate from a woman between 18 and 69 years old in good health.

The chain uses TRBV12-3 or TRBV12-4 and TRBJ1-3; TCRdb lists TRBD1, though no DNA is available to test this call. The CDR3 is 12 residues long. The CDR3 reads CASTGQGAFIYF.

This CDR3 is CASSSSGGAVSDTQYF. The chain couples TRBV7-3 to TRBJ2-3; there is no DNA to check the TCRdb D call of TRBD2. The CDR3 covers 16 residues. Germline lookup yields CDR1 SGHTA and CDR2 FQGTGA.

CDR3 sequence: CASSSSGGSNEQFF. V is TRBV6-2 or TRBV6-3 and J is TRBJ2-1; TCRdb picks TRBD2, but there is no DNA to check that call. CDR3 size: 14 residues. Germline V lookup: CDR1 MNHEY, CDR2 SVGEGT.

The chain is built from TRBV2 and TRBJ1-1; lacking DNA, the TRBD1 call made by TCRdb goes unchecked. Germline CDR1 reads SNHLY; CDR2 reads FYNNEI. The CDR3 is 13 amino acids. The CDR3 region is CASFEGGNTEAFF.

The rearrangement uses TRBV12-3 or TRBV12-4 and TRBJ1-1. The CDR3 totals 13 residues. The CDR3: CASIHLGNTEAFF.

The rearrangement uses TRBV3-1 and TRBJ1-5; the D call from TCRdb, TRBD1, cannot be confirmed without DNA. The CDR3 is 16 residues long. Germline V gene lookup returns CDR1 LGHDT and CDR2 YNNKEL (reference sequence). The CDR3 here is CASSSSDQGTDQPQHF. Combining the CDR3 with reference TRBV3-1 and TRBJ1-5 gives the whole variable domain DTAVSQTPKYLVTQMGNDKSIKCEQNLGHDTMYWYKQDSKKFLKIMFSYNNKELIINETVPNRFSPKSPDKAHLNLHINSLELGDSAVYFCASSSSDQGTDQPQHFGDGTRLSIL.

The chain couples TRBV12-5 to TRBJ1-2; there is no DNA to check the TCRdb D call of TRBD1. The CDR3 is 14 amino acids. The germline V gene encodes CDR1 LGHNT and CDR2 FRNRAP. The CDR3 region is CASGFRDDGYGYTF.

V gene TRBV28 combines with J gene TRBJ2-7. CDR1 MDHEN and CDR2 SYDVKM come from the germline V gene. The CDR3 spans 11 residues. CDR3 amino acids: CASSLYYEQYF.

The rearrangement uses TRBV25-1 and TRBJ2-6; TCRdb returns TRBD2, unconfirmable since there is no DNA. Germline CDR1 is MGHDK and CDR2 is SYGVNS. The CDR3 contains 15 residues. CDR3 in amino acids: CASSESSGGANVLTF.

The chain joins TRBV5-1 to TRBJ2-1; TCRdb proposes TRBD1, but this gene call is untestable without DNA. Germline V gene lookup returns CDR1 SGHRS and CDR2 YFSETQ. The CDR3 runs to 16 residues. The CDR3 is CASSPPWEVWTNEQFF.

The rearrangement links TRBV7-9 to TRBJ2-5; absent DNA, TCRdb's TRBD2 call cannot be checked. Germline CDR1 is SEHNR and CDR2 is FQNEAQ (reference sequence). This CDR3 has 15 residues. The CDR3 loop is CASSRLAGGQETQYF.

This sequence joins TRBV18 and TRBJ2-7; as DNA is missing, the TRBD1 call by TCRdb cannot be tested. The CDR3 has 16 amino acids. The germline V gene encodes CDR1 KGHSH and CDR2 LQKENI. CDR3 amino acids: CASSLTGAQVNDEQYF.

The chain uses TRBV19 and TRBJ2-3; the TCRdb D gene call, TRBD1, has no DNA to confirm it. From germline, CDR1 is LNHDA and CDR2 SQIVND (reference sequence). This CDR3 region has 15 residues. This chain's CDR3 is CASSIGGGGTDTQYF.

The chain's CDR3 is CASSVGTDGTSYNEQFF. The chain recombines TRBV6-1 with TRBJ2-1; TCRdb's D call of TRBD1 is untestable without DNA. The germline V gene has CDR1 MNHNS and CDR2 SASEGT. The CDR3 spans 17 residues.

The gene calls are TRBV5-1 and TRBJ2-1; TCRdb proposes TRBD2, but this gene call is untestable without DNA. The CDR3 consists of 16 residues. Germline CDR1 reads SGHRS; CDR2 reads YFSETQ. Here the CDR3 reads CASSLPASGGYNEQFF.

The J gene is TRBJ2-1, the V gene TRBV27; no DNA is available, so the TRBD2 call from TCRdb remains unchecked. The germline V gene has CDR1 MNHEY and CDR2 SMNVEV (reference sequence). The CDR3 has 12 residues. CDR3 in amino acids: CASSGPYNEQFF.

This chain uses TRBV28 with TRBJ2-1; the D call from TCRdb, TRBD2, cannot be confirmed without DNA. Looked up from germline, CDR1 is MDHEN and CDR2 is SYDVKM. The CDR3 extends over 17 amino acids. The CDR3 loop reads CASSSGLAGHSYNEQFF.

The gene calls are TRBV7-2 and TRBJ2-1. The germline CDR1 and CDR2 sequences are SGHTA and FQGNSA. The CDR3 sequence is 16 residues long. CDR3 residues: CASSLVGGSSYNEQFF.

This rearrangement joins TRBV20-1 to TRBJ2-3. The CDR3 runs 14 residues. Germline-derived CDR1 and CDR2 are DFQATT and SNEGSKA (reference sequence). The CDR3 loop reads CSARDSLVGDTQYF.

The chain carries TRBV5-1 and TRBJ2-5. Germline loops: CDR1 SGHRS, CDR2 YFSETQ. This CDR3 comprises 14 residues. CDR3 sequence reads: CASRSILGPETQYF.

The rearrangement uses TRBV7-3 and TRBJ1-1. This CDR3 is built from 13 residues. Germline CDR1 is SGHTA and CDR2 is FQGTGA. The CDR3 protein is CASSVRTYTEAFF. The whole variable domain, remainder taken from reference TRBV7-3 and TRBJ1-1, is GAGVSQTPSNKVTEKGKYVELRCDPISGHTALYWYRQSLGQGPEFLIYFQGTGAADDSGLPNDRFFAVRPEGSVSTLKIQRTERGDSAVYLCASSVRTYTEAFFGQGTRLTVV.

The chain is built from TRBV5-4 and TRBJ2-3. The CDR3 length is 15 residues. Germline assignment: CDR1 SGHNT and CDR2 YYREEE (reference sequence). CDR3 region: CASSLVLGSTDTQYF.

The chain uses TRBV24-1 and TRBJ1-3; the D call of TRBD1 rests on TCRdb alone, since no DNA is present to check it. The V gene's germline CDR1 is KGHDR and CDR2 SFDVKD. CDR3 length: 16 amino acids. The CDR3 here is CATSDPAGIEGSTIYF.